The clone carrying this T cell receptor (beta chain) was recorded only once. No antigen is known for it. This sample was included in a study of cytomegalovirus exposure and HLA in healthy donors. Primers: 60 Vbeta forward and 13 Jbeta reverse. Profiled with immunoSEQ multiplex PCR; TCRdb holds only in-frame clones, not every one. The sample has about 160,000 clones, 75% to 85% seen once. Study results and caveats: Another analysis was done later, and it associated roughly 15,000 TCR beta sequences with HLA alleles at 0.05 false discovery rate.

CDR3 length: 18 amino acids. Trimming at V came to 0 bases and at J to 1 base, leaving 14 bases not matched to a gene. The germline V gene encodes CDR1 SQVTM and CDR2 ANQGSEA. The chain recombines TRBV29-1 with TRBJ2-5; 7 bases align to TRBD2. The specimen sequenced was PBMCs. The TCR comes from a woman under 30 in good health and CMV-seronegative. CDR3 loop: CSVEDLPGLGTTQETQYF. The CDR3 DNA sequence: TGCAGCGTTGAAGATCTGCCCGGGTTAGGGACTACCCAAGAGACCCAGTACTTC.